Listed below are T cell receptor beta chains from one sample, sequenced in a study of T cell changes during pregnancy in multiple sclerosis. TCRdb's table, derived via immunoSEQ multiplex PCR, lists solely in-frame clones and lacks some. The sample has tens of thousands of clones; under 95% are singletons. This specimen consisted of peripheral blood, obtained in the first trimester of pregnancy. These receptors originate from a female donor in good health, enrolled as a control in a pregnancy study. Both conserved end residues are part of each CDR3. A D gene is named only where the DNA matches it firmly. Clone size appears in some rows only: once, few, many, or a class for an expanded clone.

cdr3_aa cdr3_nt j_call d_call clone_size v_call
CASSIETGSNQPQHF TGTGCCAGTAGTATAGAAACAGGGTCTAATCAGCCCCAGCATTTT TRBJ1-5 NA NA TRBV19
CASSIDLGLAGLNEQFF TGTGCCAGTAGTATAGATCTCGGACTAGCGGGACTCAATGAGCAGTTCTTC TRBJ2-1 TRBD2 once TRBV19
CASSPRTDNTEAFF TGTGCCAGCAGCCCTCGGACAGATAACACTGAAGCTTTCTTT TRBJ1-1 NA NA TRBV7-8
CASSPTTSGVNTGELFF TGTGCCAGCTCACCCACGACTAGCGGGGTGAACACCGGGGAGCTGTTTTTT TRBJ2-2 TRBD2 NA TRBV18
CASSQGRTARGEQYF TGCGCCAGCAGCCAGGGGAGGACTGCCAGGGGGGAGCAGTACTTC TRBJ2-7 NA NA TRBV4-1
CASSGGGGREQYF TGTGCCAGTTCAGGTGGGGGGGGGCGCGAGCAGTACTTC TRBJ2-7 NA NA TRBV11-2
CASSPRGMNTEAFF TGTGCCAGCTCTCCAAGGGGCATGAACACTGAAGCTTTCTTT TRBJ1-1 NA NA TRBV18
CSVDATETTFYGYTF TGCAGCGTTGACGCTACAGAGACCACATTCTATGGCTACACCTTC TRBJ1-2 NA NA TRBV29-1
CASSPPGQSTDTQYF TGTGCCAGCTCCCCACCGGGACAATCGACAGATACGCAGTATTTT TRBJ2-3 NA NA TRBV18
CSGDSGTEAFF TGCAGCGGTGACAGTGGCACTGAAGCTTTCTTT TRBJ1-1 NA once TRBV29-1
CASSTWTENSNQPQHF TGTGCCAGCAGCACCTGGACAGAGAACAGCAATCAGCCCCAGCATTTT TRBJ1-5 NA NA TRBV21-1
CASSWAGTGGVEQYF TGTGCCAGCAGTTGGGCCGGGACAGGGGGAGTCGAGCAGTACTTC TRBJ2-7 TRBD1 NA TRBV2
CASSDVALSSYNEQFF TGTGCCAGCAGTGATGTTGCCCTCAGCTCCTACAATGAGCAGTTCTTC TRBJ2-1 NA NA TRBV6-1
CASSLSRAGDAIYEQYF TGTGCCAGCAGTTTATCGAGAGCGGGAGATGCAATCTACGAGCAGTACTTC TRBJ2-7 TRBD2 NA TRBV27
CATSREEGPQPQHF TGTGCCACCAGCAGAGAGGAGGGGCCCCAGCCCCAGCATTTT TRBJ1-5 NA NA TRBV15
CASSPSLGQTIVEGYTF TGTGCCAGCTCACCATCCCTGGGACAGACGATTGTTGAAGGCTACACCTTC TRBJ1-2 TRBD1 NA TRBV18
CASSLGRGSYEQYF TGTGCCAGCAGCTTAGGACGGGGTTCCTACGAGCAGTACTTC TRBJ2-7 NA NA TRBV11-3
CASSLSDRGLEAFF TGTGCCAGCAGCTTATCGGACAGGGGGCTCGAAGCTTTCTTT TRBJ1-1 TRBD1 once TRBV7-2
CASSFPRTGGSSGANVLTF TGTGCCAGCAGCTTCCCAAGGACAGGGGGATCCTCTGGGGCCAACGTCCTGACTTTC TRBJ2-6 TRBD1 once TRBV11-1
CASSLGTGTPDTGELFF TGTGCTAGCAGCTTAGGAACCGGGACACCCGACACCGGGGAGCTGTTTTTT TRBJ2-2 NA once TRBV7-7
CAISDPGRGGTDTQYF TGTGCCATCAGTGACCCTGGGAGGGGGGGGACAGATACGCAGTATTTT TRBJ2-3 NA NA TRBV10-3
CASSQEPAGGLEEQYF TGCGCCAGCAGCCAAGAGCCAGCGGGGGGCCTCGAAGAGCAGTACTTC TRBJ2-7 TRBD2 once TRBV4-3
CATSLPGTRQTGELFF TGTGCCACCAGCTTACCCGGGACTAGACAAACCGGGGAGCTGTTTTTT TRBJ2-2 TRBD2 NA TRBV15
CAIQSGTITNYEQYF TGTGCCATTCAATCCGGGACAATCACTAACTACGAGCAGTACTTC TRBJ2-7 NA NA TRBV19
CASSLDFGGRNEQFF TGTGCCAGCAGCTTAGATTTTGGCGGGAGGAATGAGCAGTTCTTC TRBJ2-1 TRBD2 NA TRBV7-2
CASSPMAGPSYEQYF TGTGCCAGCAGCCCCATGGCAGGTCCCTCCTACGAGCAGTACTTC TRBJ2-7 NA NA TRBV9
CASSDSALAGALGTDTQYF TGTGCCAGCAGTGACTCGGCCCTAGCGGGAGCCCTGGGCACAGATACGCAGTATTTT TRBJ2-3 TRBD2 NA TRBV6-4
CASSGAASTEAFF TGTGCCAGCAGTGGCGCGGCGAGCACTGAAGCTTTCTTT TRBJ1-1 NA NA TRBV2
CASSTRQGIGELFF TGTGCCAGTAGTACCCGACAGGGGATAGGGGAGCTGTTTTTT TRBJ2-2 TRBD1 NA TRBV19
CASRPPGGATYEQYF TGTGCCAGCAGACCTCCCGGGGGGGCGACCTACGAGCAGTACTTC TRBJ2-7 TRBD2 NA TRBV7-9
CASSRDRVGDGYTF TGTGCCAGCAGCCGGGACAGGGTAGGGGATGGCTACACCTTC TRBJ1-2 TRBD1 NA TRBV7-2
CASSVGQSSGANVLTF TGTGCCAGCAGCGTCGGACAAAGCTCTGGGGCCAACGTCCTGACTTTC TRBJ2-6 NA NA TRBV9
CASSLRSGNTEAFF TGTGCCAGCAGCTTACGGTCCGGGAACACTGAAGCTTTCTTT TRBJ1-1 NA NA TRBV7-2
CASKQGTQETQYF TGTGCCAGTAAGCAGGGCACCCAAGAGACCCAGTACTTC TRBJ2-5 NA NA TRBV19
CASSIVAESVRSGANVLTF TGTGCCAGTAGTATAGTGGCGGAATCCGTTCGCTCTGGGGCCAACGTCCTGACTTTC TRBJ2-6 NA NA TRBV19